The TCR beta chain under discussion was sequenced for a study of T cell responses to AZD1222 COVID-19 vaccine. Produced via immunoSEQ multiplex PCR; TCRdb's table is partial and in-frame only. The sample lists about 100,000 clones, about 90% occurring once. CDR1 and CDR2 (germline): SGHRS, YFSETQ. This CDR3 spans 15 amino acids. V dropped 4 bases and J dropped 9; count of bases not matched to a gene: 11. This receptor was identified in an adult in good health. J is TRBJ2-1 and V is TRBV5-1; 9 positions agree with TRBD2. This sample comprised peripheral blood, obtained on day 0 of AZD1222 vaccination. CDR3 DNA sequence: TGCGCCAGCAGCCCAGCCAGCGGGAGGACCGGTGAGCAGTTCTTC. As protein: CASSPASGRTGEQFF.